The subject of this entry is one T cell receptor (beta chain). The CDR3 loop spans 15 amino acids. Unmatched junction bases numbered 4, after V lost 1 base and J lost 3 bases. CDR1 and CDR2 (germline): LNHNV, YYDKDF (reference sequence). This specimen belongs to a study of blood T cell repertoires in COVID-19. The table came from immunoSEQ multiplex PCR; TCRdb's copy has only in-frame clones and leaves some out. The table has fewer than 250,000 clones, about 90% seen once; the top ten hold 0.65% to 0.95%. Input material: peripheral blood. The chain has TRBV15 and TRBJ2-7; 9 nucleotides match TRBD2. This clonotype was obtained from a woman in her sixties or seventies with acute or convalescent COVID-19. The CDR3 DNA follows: TGTGCCACCAGCAGAGTGCCAGCGGGGGGCTACGAGCAGTACTTC. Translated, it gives CATSRVPAGGYEQYF.